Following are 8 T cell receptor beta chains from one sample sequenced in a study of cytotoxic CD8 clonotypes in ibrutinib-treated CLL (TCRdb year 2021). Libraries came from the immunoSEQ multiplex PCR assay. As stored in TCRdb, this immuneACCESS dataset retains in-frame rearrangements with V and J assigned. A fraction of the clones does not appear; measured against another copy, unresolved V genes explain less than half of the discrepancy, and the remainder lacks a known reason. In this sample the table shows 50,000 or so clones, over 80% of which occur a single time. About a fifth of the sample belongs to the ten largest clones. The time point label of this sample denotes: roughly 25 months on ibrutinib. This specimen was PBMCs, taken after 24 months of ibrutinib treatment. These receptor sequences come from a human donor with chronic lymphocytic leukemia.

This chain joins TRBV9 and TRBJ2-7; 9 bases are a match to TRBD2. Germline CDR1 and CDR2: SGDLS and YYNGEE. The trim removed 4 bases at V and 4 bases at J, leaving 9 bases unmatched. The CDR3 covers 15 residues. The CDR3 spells CASSPVGTSIYEQYF. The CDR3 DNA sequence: TGTGCCAGCAGCCCGGTCGGGACTAGCATTTACGAGCAGTACTTC. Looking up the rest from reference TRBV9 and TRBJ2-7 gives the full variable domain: DSGVTQTPKHLITATGQRVTLRCSPRSGDLSVYWYQQSLDQGLQFLIQYYNGEERAKGNILERFSAQQFPDLHSELNLSSLELGDSALYFCASSPVGTSIYEQYFGPGTRLTVT.

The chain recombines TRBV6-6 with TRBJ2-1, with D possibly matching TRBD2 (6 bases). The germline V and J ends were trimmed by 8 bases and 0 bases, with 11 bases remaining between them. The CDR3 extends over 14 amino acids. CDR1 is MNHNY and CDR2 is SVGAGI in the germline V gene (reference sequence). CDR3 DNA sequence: TGTGCCAGCTGGTCCGGGAGCTCCTACAATGAGCAGTTCTTC. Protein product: CASWSGSSYNEQFF.

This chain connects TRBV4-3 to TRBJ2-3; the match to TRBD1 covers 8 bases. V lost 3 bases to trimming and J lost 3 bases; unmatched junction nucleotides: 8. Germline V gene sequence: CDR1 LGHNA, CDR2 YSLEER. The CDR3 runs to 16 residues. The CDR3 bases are TGCGCCAGCAGCCAGGGACAGACAGGGGTGACAGATACGCAGTATTTT. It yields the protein CASSQGQTGVTDTQYF.

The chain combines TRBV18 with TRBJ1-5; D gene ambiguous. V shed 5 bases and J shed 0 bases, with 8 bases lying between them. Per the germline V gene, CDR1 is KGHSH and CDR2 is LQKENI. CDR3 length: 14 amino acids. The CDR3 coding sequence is TGTGCCAGCTCAGAAGCTTATAGCAATCAGCCCCAGCATTTT. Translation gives CASSEAYSNQPQHF. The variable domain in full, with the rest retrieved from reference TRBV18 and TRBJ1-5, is NAGVMQNPRHLVRRRGQEARLRCSPMKGHSHVYWYRQLPEEGLKFMVYLQKENIIDESGMPKERFSAEFPKEGPSILRIQQVVRGDSAAYFCASSEAYSNQPQHFGDGTRLSIL.

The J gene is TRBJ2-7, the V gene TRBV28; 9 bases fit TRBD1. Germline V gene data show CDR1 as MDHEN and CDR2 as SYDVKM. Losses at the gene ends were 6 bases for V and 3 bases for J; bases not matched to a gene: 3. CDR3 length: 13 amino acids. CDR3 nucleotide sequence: TGTGCCAGCAGAGGACAGGGGTACTACGAGCAGTACTTC. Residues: CASRGQGYYEQYF.

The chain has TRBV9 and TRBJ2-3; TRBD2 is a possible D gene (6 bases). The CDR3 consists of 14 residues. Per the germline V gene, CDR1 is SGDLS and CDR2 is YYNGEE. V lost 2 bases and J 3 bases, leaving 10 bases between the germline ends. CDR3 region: CASSVRGSTDTQYF. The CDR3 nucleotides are TGTGCCAGCAGCGTTCGGGGGAGTACAGATACGCAGTATTTT.

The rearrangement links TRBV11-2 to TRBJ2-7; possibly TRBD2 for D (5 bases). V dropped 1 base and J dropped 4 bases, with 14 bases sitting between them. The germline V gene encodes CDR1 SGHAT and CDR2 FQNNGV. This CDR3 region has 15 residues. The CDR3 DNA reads TGTGCCAGCAGCTTAGTTGTATCCGGGATTTACGAGCAGTACTTC. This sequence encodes CASSLVVSGIYEQYF. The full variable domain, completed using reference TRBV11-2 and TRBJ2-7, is EAGVAQSPRYKIIEKRQSVAFWCNPISGHATLYWYQQILGQGPKLLIQFQNNGVVDDSQLPKDRFSAERLKGVDSTLKIQPAKLEDSAVYLCASSLVVSGIYEQYFGPGTRLTVT.

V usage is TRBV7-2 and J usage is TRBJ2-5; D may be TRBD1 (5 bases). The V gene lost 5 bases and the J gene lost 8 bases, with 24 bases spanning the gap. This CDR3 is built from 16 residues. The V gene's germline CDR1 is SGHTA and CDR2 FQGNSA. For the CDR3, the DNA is TGTGCCAGCAGCCCCCGTGGGGCGGCAAGAGACGGTACCCAGTACTTC. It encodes CASSPRGAARDGTQYF.